This is a list of T cell receptor beta chains from one sample in a study of blood T cell repertoires in COVID-19. Clones were read by immunoSEQ multiplex PCR, and TCRdb kept only the in-frame ones, dropping some. Among 150,000 to 200,000 clones, approximately 89% were seen once, and the ten largest hold around 2%. Sequencing was performed on PBMCs or T cells enriched from blood (not recorded which). These receptors were taken from a woman aged 35 to 49 with acute COVID-19. The CDR3 runs from the conserved cysteine through the conserved F or W. The D gene is left open where the match is weak. Part of the rows lack a size; the others show once, few, many or a class for expanded clones.

TRBJ1-2,TRBV28,few,13,.,CALGVPNNYGYTF,TGTGCCCTAGGGGTCCCTAACAACTATGGCTACACCTTC
TRBJ2-2,TRBV7-3,.,15,TRBD1,CASSPGTGGPGELFF,TGTGCCAGCAGCCCAGGGACAGGGGGACCCGGGGAGCTGTTTTTT
TRBJ1-5,TRBV5-6,.,14,.,CASSLFYSNQPQHF,TGTGCCAGCAGCTTGTTTTATAGCAATCAGCCCCAGCATTTT
TRBJ2-5,TRBV2,.,13,.,CASSITEQETQYF,TGTGCCAGCAGTATCACAGAACAAGAGACCCAGTACTTC
TRBJ1-5,TRBV6-6,.,15,.,CASSYSQVGNQPQHF,TGTGCCAGCAGTTACTCTCAGGTGGGCAATCAGCCCCAGCATTTT
TRBJ1-2,TRBV28,.,18,.,CASSPVGTSGTINYGYTF,TGTGCCAGCAGTCCAGTCGGGACATCCGGAACCATTAACTATGGCTACACCTTC
TRBJ2-7,TRBV10-3,.,15,TRBD2,CAISEMVAGTYEQYF,TGTGCCATCAGTGAGATGGTAGCGGGGACCTACGAGCAGTACTTC
TRBJ2-1,TRBV14,.,16,.,CASSQDGEGQATLQFF,TGTGCCAGCAGCCAAGACGGGGAGGGACAGGCCACGCTCCAGTTCTTC
TRBJ2-2,TRBV5-1,.,15,TRBD2,CASSAGDRNTGELFF,TGCGCCAGCAGCGCGGGAGACAGGAACACCGGGGAGCTGTTTTTT
TRBJ1-5,TRBV6-5,.,15,TRBD1,CASSLTGRSHQPQHF,TGTGCCAGCAGTCTGACAGGGCGCTCCCATCAGCCCCAGCATTTT
TRBJ2-7,TRBV6-5,.,14,.,CASTRGYESYEQYF,TGTGCCAGTACCCGGGGGTACGAGTCCTACGAGCAGTACTTC
TRBJ2-2,TRBV19,.,16,.,CASTVFTFGNTGELFF,TGTGCCAGTACCGTCTTCACATTTGGGAACACCGGGGAGCTGTTTTTT
TRBJ2-2,TRBV5-1,.,15,TRBD2,CASSGAGGGTGELFF,TGCGCCAGCAGCGGAGCGGGGGGAGGCACCGGGGAGCTGTTTTTT
TRBJ2-1,TRBV3-1/TRBV3-2,once,17,TRBD2,CASSSQGAGLAYNEQFF,TGTGCCAGCAGCAGCCAGGGGGCGGGACTAGCGTACAATGAGCAGTTCTTC
TRBJ2-3,TRBV14,.,17,TRBD2,CASSQDLGGLARYTQYF,TGTGCCAGCAGCCAAGACCTCGGGGGACTAGCTCGGTATACGCAGTATTTT
TRBJ2-3,TRBV11-3,.,15,TRBD1,CASSLGQGDTDTQYF,TGTGCCAGCAGCCTCGGACAGGGGGATACAGATACGCAGTATTTT
TRBJ2-7,TRBV2,once,14,TRBD2,CASSDGTSRDEQYF,TGTGCCAGCAGTGACGGGACTAGCCGCGACGAGCAGTACTTC
TRBJ2-2,TRBV5-1,once,17,TRBD2,CASSSRWEGRNTGELFF,TGCGCCAGCAGCTCGCGATGGGAGGGGAGAAACACCGGGGAGCTGTTTTTT
TRBJ2-1,TRBV12-3/TRBV12-4,once,13,.,CASSGQSYNEQFF,TGTGCCAGCAGTGGACAGTCCTACAATGAGCAGTTCTTC
TRBJ2-3,TRBV7-6,.,16,.,CASSSSRQASTDTQYF,TGTGCCAGCAGCTCCTCCCGACAGGCCTCCACAGATACGCAGTATTTT
TRBJ2-5,TRBV5-1,.,18,TRBD2,CASSLVPGLAGGPQTQYF,TGCGCCAGCAGCTTAGTACCGGGACTAGCGGGAGGGCCGCAGACCCAGTACTTC
TRBJ2-3,TRBV5-8,.,15,.,CASSGRSRRTDTQYF,TGTGCCAGCAGCGGTCGATCTAGGAGGACAGATACGCAGTATTTT
TRBJ2-7,TRBV10-2,.,14,TRBD1,CASSAGQGNHEQYF,TGCGCCAGCAGCGCCGGACAGGGAAACCACGAGCAGTACTTC
TRBJ1-6,TRBV5-6,.,16,.,CASSTNRQERGSPLHF,TGTGCCAGCAGCACTAACCGACAGGAGAGAGGTTCACCCCTCCACTTT
TRBJ2-1,TRBV2,.,15,TRBD1,CASSATGGSYNEQFF,TGTGCCAGCAGTGCGACAGGGGGCTCCTACAATGAGCAGTTCTTC
TRBJ2-7,TRBV11-2,.,13,.,CASSLAGRYEQYF,TGTGCCAGCAGCTTAGCGGGTCGCTACGAGCAGTACTTC
TRBJ2-5,TRBV27,.,12,TRBD2,CARIAGGETQYF,TGTGCCAGGATAGCGGGGGGGGAGACCCAGTACTTC
TRBJ2-1,TRBV7-2,once,16,.,CASSQGFRPTYNEQFF,TGTGCCAGCAGCCAGGGTTTCAGGCCTACATACAATGAGCAGTTCTTC
TRBJ1-6,TRBV6-6,.,14,.,CASSDSGGRSPLHF,TGTGCCAGCAGCGACTCCGGAGGGAGGTCACCCCTCCACTTT
TRBJ2-2,TRBV5-1,once,16,TRBD1,CASSLWTGGNTGELFF,TGCGCCAGCAGCTTGTGGACAGGGGGGAACACCGGGGAGCTGTTTTTT
TRBJ1-6,TRBV12-3/TRBV12-4,.,13,TRBD1,CASSPTGASPLHF,TGTGCCAGCAGCCCGACAGGGGCTTCACCCCTCCACTTT
TRBJ2-5,TRBV7-9,.,12,.,CATSGEWETQYF,TGTGCCACCTCGGGGGAATGGGAGACCCAGTACTTC
TRBJ2-1,TRBV5-5,.,13,.,CASSLIEGNEQFF,TGTGCCAGCAGCTTGATAGAGGGCAATGAGCAGTTCTTC
TRBJ1-4,TRBV7-8,few,14,.,CASSLRESDERLFF,TGTGCCAGCAGCTTACGAGAAAGCGATGAGAGGCTGTTTTTT
TRBJ1-5,TRBV10-3,.,13,.,CAIRADLNQPQHF,TGTGCCATCAGGGCCGATCTTAATCAGCCCCAGCATTTT
TRBJ1-6,TRBV7-9,.,18,.,CASSLPNVEVGPNSPLHF,TGTGCCAGCAGTTTACCCAACGTCGAAGTGGGGCCAAATTCACCCCTCCACTTT
TRBJ1-1,TRBV18,.,14,TRBD1,CASSPGQSATEAFF,TGTGCCAGCTCACCGGGACAGAGTGCCACTGAAGCTTTCTTT